The 20 T cell receptor beta chains below were found in one sample sequenced in a study of blood T cells in healthy people across ages (dated by TCRdb to the mid-2010s). Library construction relied on 5' RACE. The instrument given in TCRdb is Illumina HiSeq 2500. A second PCR of roughly 7 to 11 cycles was performed with a sample-barcoded 5' primer and a J-beta primer mix. TCRdb applied fastp at Q25 and MiXCR to the public reads, then kept only in-frame beta chains. Each entry merges the rows of one CDR3 protein and shows their most common DNA and genes. The sample records 750,000 to 950,000 distinct CDR3 sequences, 20% to 30% of which are singletons. The ten largest account for roughly 3.1% of the sample. This same sample was also taken into another study, of T cells of mothers and their children.

The sequenced material came from blood. The receptor set was obtained from a boy aged 5 to 17 in good health.

This clonotype was found a few times. The rearrangement links TRBV4-1 to TRBJ2-5; D uncertain. Germline V gene lookup returns CDR1 MGHRA and CDR2 YSYEKL. V gave up 1 base and J gave up 4 bases, with 13 bases separating them. CDR3 length: 15 amino acids. CDR3 in amino acids: CASSQVSVLGETQYF. Written as DNA, the CDR3 is TGCGCCAGCAGCCAAGTGTCAGTTCTAGGAGAGACCCAGTACTTC.

This chain connects TRBV29-1 to TRBJ2-5, with 10 bases fitting TRBD2. The better agreement between TRBJ2-7 and the DNA end casts doubt on the J call. The CDR3 spans 14 residues. CDR1 is SQVTM and CDR2 is ANQGSEA in the germline V gene. CDR3 loop: CSVASGGVYYEQYF. The DNA for the CDR3 is TGCAGCGTTGCTAGCGGGGGTGTATACTACGAGCAGTACTTC.

This clonotype was counted only a few times. This chain links TRBV28 with TRBJ1-1; D not resolved. V lost 6 bases and J lost 7, with 18 bases in between. The CDR3 is 14 amino acids. Germline assignment: CDR1 MDHEN and CDR2 SYDVKM. The CDR3 protein is CASSPAVGVGEAFF. The DNA for the CDR3 is TGTGCCAGCAGCCCAGCGGTTGGAGTGGGTGAAGCTTTCTTT.

For the CDR3, the DNA is TGTGCCAGCAGAGAATCCGGACTCGCGAGCTCCTATAATTCACCCCTCCACTTT. This translates into CASRESGLASSYNSPLHF. V gene TRBV6-1 combines with J gene TRBJ1-6; D is ambiguous. CDR3 length: 18 residues. CDR1 is MNHNS, CDR2 SASEGT, per germline. Trimming shortened V by 6 bases and J by 0 bases, and 18 bases separated the two germline ends.

The chain recombines TRBV20-1 with TRBJ1-5, with 11 nucleotides matching TRBD1. CDR3 length equals 14 residues. V gave up 6 bases and J gave up 5 bases; unmatched junction bases: 6. Germline lookup yields CDR1 DFQATT and CDR2 SNEGSKA (reference sequence). The CDR3 sequence is CSAQDRGLDQPQHF. The DNA for the CDR3 is TGCAGTGCGCAGGACAGGGGGCTAGATCAGCCCCAGCATTTT.

The sample holds a few counts of this clonotype. V usage is TRBV7-6 and J usage is TRBJ2-7; 10 nucleotides match TRBD1. This CDR3 is 14 amino acids long. V was clipped by 3 bases and J by 7 bases; unmatched bases: 6. Germline V CDR1 and CDR2: SGHVS, FNYEAQ. The DNA for the CDR3 is TGTGCCAGCAGCTTCGGGGACAGGGGTTCGGAGCAGTACTTC. It yields the protein CASSFGDRGSEQYF.

V usage is TRBV6-5 and J usage is TRBJ2-2, with 8 nucleotides matching TRBD1. Germline CDR1 MNHEY, CDR2 SVGAGI. Trimming took 3 bases from V and 7 from J; bases not matched to a gene: 7. The CDR3 runs 15 residues. CDR3 amino acids: CASSYRQGRGGELFF. For the CDR3, the DNA is TGTGCCAGCAGTTATCGACAGGGGAGAGGCGGGGAGCTGTTTTTT.

This clonotype was counted a few times. The chain carries TRBV10-2 and TRBJ2-5; no clear D. V was shortened by 8 bases and J by 5 bases, with 9 bases between the two germline ends. CDR1 WSHSY and CDR2 SAAADI come from the germline V gene. The CDR3 contains 11 residues. CDR3 sequence reads: CASGSRETQYF. DNA of the CDR3: TGCGCCAGCGGATCCCGGGAGACCCAGTACTTC.

J is TRBJ2-1 and V is TRBV7-3, with TRBD2 matching 7 bases. In germline, CDR1 is SGHTA, CDR2 FQGTGA. After removal of 0 bases from V and 6 bases from J, the junction contained 8 bases not matched to a gene. The CDR3 runs to 16 residues. The CDR3 DNA reads TGTGCCAGCAGCTTAACGGGAGGGCCTTGGGGCAATGAGCAGTTCTTC. The encoded protein is CASSLTGGPWGNEQFF.

The V and J genes are TRBV29-1 and TRBJ1-2, with D perhaps TRBD1 (6 bases). The CDR3 extends over 14 amino acids. Trimming stripped 7 bases from V and 0 bases from J, with 15 bases between. In germline, CDR1 is SQVTM, CDR2 ANQGSEA. CDR3 nucleotide sequence: TGCAGCGCCCCGGGGGGCTCAGCTAACTATGGCTACACCTTC. Its translation: CSAPGGSANYGYTF.

This clonotype was counted a few times. The chain combines TRBV5-1 with TRBJ1-1; unclear D gene. V lost 0 bases and J lost 1, with 7 bases in between. Germline CDR1 and CDR2: SGHRS and YFSETQ. The CDR3 contains 14 residues. CDR3 in amino acids: CASSLAGENTEAFF. The DNA for the CDR3 is TGCGCCAGCAGCTTGGCAGGCGAGAACACTGAAGCTTTCTTT.

This clonotype was observed a handful of times. The CDR3 sequence: CATSQDGGETQYF. CDR3 sequence (DNA): TGTGCCACCAGCCAGGACGGGGGAGAGACCCAGTACTTC. The chain links TRBV15 to TRBJ2-5, with D perhaps TRBD2 (6 bases). Between the trimmed V and J ends, which lost 5 bases and 4 bases, there was a span of 11 bases. The CDR3 extends over 13 amino acids. Looked up from germline, CDR1 is LNHNV and CDR2 is YYDKDF (reference sequence).

This clonotype was detected only a few times. The genes are TRBV9 and TRBJ2-1, with D unresolved. Germline V gives CDR1 SGDLS, CDR2 YYNGEE. The CDR3 contains 16 residues. V lost 3 bases and J 1 base, leaving 14 bases between the germline ends. This CDR3 reads CASSDPQLGSYNEQFF. CDR3 nucleotide sequence: TGTGCCAGCAGCGATCCCCAGCTGGGTTCCTACAATGAGCAGTTCTTC.

The chain uses TRBV12-3 or TRBV12-4 and TRBJ1-1, with D tentatively TRBD1 (5 bases). There are 13 residues in the CDR3. The V and J ends lost 7 bases and 4 bases respectively, with 13 bases between them. DNA of the CDR3: TGTGCCAGCACCTGGGGGGAGGGCACTGAAGCTTTCTTT. Translation gives CASTWGEGTEAFF.

This clonotype was found a few times. J is TRBJ1-1 and V is TRBV18; TRBD1 might be the D (5 bases). V lost 3 bases to trimming and J lost 4 bases, with 15 bases between them. The germline CDR1 and CDR2 sequences are KGHSH and LQKENI. This CDR3 contains 15 residues. DNA of the CDR3: TGTGCCAGCTCACCGTGGCAGGGAGAAGGCACTGAAGCTTTCTTT. Translating it yields CASSPWQGEGTEAFF.

The chain links TRBV2 to TRBJ2-7, with D tentatively TRBD1 (5 bases). The CDR3 is 14 residues long. V lost 2 bases to trimming and J lost 4 bases, with 12 bases between them. Germline V CDR1 and CDR2: SNHLY, FYNNEI. In nucleotides, the CDR3 is TGTGCCAGCAGTGAACAGGGTCGGTCATACGAGCAGTACTTC. It specifies CASSEQGRSYEQYF.

This clonotype was seen a handful of times. The chain is built from TRBV4-2 and TRBJ2-7; TRBD2 might be the D (5 bases). Trimming stripped 0 bases from V and 0 bases from J, with 12 bases between. CDR1 LGHNA and CDR2 YNFKEQ come from the germline V gene. This CDR3 has 16 residues. DNA of the CDR3: TGTGCCAGCAGCCAAGAAGAGGGTTTCTCCTCCTACGAGCAGTACTTC. Its translation is CASSQEEGFSSYEQYF.

The J gene is TRBJ1-1, the V gene TRBV3-1, with D tentatively TRBD1 (5 bases). CDR1 LGHDT and CDR2 YNNKEL come from the germline V gene (reference sequence). Trimming took off 5 bases at V and 5 bases at J, with 12 bases between the two ends. The CDR3 is 13 amino acids. The CDR3 spells CASSWDGGTEAFF. The CDR3 DNA reads as TGTGCCAGCAGCTGGGACGGAGGGACTGAAGCTTTCTTT.

CDR3 region: CSVGTVSYNEQFF. In DNA form, the CDR3 reads TGCAGCGTCGGGACAGTCTCCTACAATGAGCAGTTCTTC. The rearrangement joins TRBV29-1 to TRBJ2-1, with 7 bases that match TRBD1. Germline V gene data show CDR1 as SQVTM and CDR2 as ANQGSEA. The J segment lost 0 bases and the V segment lost 6 bases, leaving 2 bases of the junction unmatched. This CDR3 is built from 13 residues.

This chain connects TRBV11-2 to TRBJ2-2; TRBD1 agrees at 7 bases. This CDR3 has 16 residues. Looked up from germline, CDR1 is SGHAT and CDR2 is FQNNGV. Trimming cost V 0 bases and J 7 bases; bases outside gene matches: 8. CDR3 residues: CASSLDRTGANGELFF. The CDR3 nucleotides are TGTGCCAGCAGCTTAGATCGTACAGGGGCGAACGGGGAGCTGTTTTTT.